This T cell receptor (beta chain) was recovered during a study of blood T cell repertoires in COVID-19. V was trimmed by 7 bases and J by 5 bases, leaving 14 bases between them. The germline gives CDR1 LNHDA, CDR2 SQIVND (reference sequence). The length of the CDR3 is 13 residues. This clone was observed a few times. Here immunoSEQ multiplex PCR was the method, and the copy in TCRdb shows in-frame clones only, minus some. The sample lists about 87,000 clones, about 79% occurring once. Source material: peripheral blood. The TCR was taken from a woman in her forties or fifties with acute or convalescent COVID-19. The rearrangement joins TRBV19 to TRBJ1-1, with D possibly being TRBD1 (5 bases). CDR3 in DNA: TGTGCCAGTAAGGAGGGGCCGGGGACTGAAGCTTTCTTT. Encoded protein: CASKEGPGTEAFF.